This T cell receptor (beta chain) was retrieved from a study of blood T cell repertoires in COVID-19. Study-wide context: Some COVID-19 samples were acute and others convalescent; all came from the United States, Italy and Spain. T cells, B-cell-depleted T cells, or PBMCs supplied cDNA or gDNA.

Seattle's enrolled individuals joined amid active infection and were then monitored longitudinally. In the authors' workflow: The assay estimated nucleated cells by amplifying reference gene primers. Repertoires were generated with immunoSEQ multiplex PCR, while TCRdb's copy carries only in-frame clones and drops some. V and J calls plus clone size are reproduced from that table; the DNA served to infer D and trimming. Among about 170,000 clones, 86% were seen once, and the ten largest hold roughly 11%. This CDR3 region has 12 residues. Trimming removed 8 bases from V and 11 bases from J; junction bases left unmatched: 6. Germline V CDR1 and CDR2: SNHLY, FYNNEI.

The material sequenced was peripheral blood. The TCR originated in a woman aged 60 to 75 with COVID-19, enrolled during active disease. The chain has TRBV2 and TRBJ1-6; the match to TRBD1 covers 7 bases. The CDR3 DNA is TGTGCCAGCTACAGGGGTTTGCCACCCCTCCACTTT. Translating it yields CASYRGLPPLHF.